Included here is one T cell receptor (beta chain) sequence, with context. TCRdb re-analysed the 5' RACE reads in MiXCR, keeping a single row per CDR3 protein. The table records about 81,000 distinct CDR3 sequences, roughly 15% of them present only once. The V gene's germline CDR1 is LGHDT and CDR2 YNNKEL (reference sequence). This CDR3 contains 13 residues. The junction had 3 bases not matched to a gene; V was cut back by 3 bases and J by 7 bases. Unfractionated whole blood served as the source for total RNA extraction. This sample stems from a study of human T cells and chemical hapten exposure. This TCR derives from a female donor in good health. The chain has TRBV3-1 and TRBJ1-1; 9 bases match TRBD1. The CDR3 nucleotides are TGTGCCAGCAGCCACGGGACAGGGAGTGAAGCTTTCTTT. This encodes CASSHGTGSEAFF.